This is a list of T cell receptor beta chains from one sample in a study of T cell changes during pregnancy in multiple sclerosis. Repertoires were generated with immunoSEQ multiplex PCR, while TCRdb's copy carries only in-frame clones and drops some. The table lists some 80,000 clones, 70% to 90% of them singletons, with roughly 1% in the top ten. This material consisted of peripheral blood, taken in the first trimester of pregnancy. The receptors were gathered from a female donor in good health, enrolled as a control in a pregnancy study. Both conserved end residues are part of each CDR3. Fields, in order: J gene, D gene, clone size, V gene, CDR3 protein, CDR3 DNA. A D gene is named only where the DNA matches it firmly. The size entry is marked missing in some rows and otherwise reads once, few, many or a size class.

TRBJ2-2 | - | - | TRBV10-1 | CASQTGQHGELFF | TGCGCCAGCCAGACGGGACAACACGGGGAGCTGTTTTTT
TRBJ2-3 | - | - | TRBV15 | CATSSLGRDTQYF | TGTGCCACCAGCAGCTTGGGGCGAGATACGCAGTATTTT
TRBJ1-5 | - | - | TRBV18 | CASSVVQGGNQPQHF | TGTGCCAGCTCCGTGGTACAAGGAGGCAATCAGCCCCAGCATTTT
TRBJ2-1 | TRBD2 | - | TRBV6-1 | CASSEGPLLAGIYNEQFF | TGTGCCAGCAGTGAAGGTCCATTACTAGCGGGAATATACAATGAGCAGTTCTTC
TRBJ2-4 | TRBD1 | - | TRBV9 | CASSTGAQAKNIQYF | TGTGCCAGCAGTACAGGGGCACAAGCCAAAAACATTCAGTACTTC
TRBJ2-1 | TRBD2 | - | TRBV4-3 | CASSLGLAYNEQFF | TGCGCCAGCAGCCTGGGACTAGCTTACAATGAGCAGTTCTTC
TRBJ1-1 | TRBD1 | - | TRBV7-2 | CASSGQGPGTEAFF | TGTGCCAGCAGCGGACAGGGGCCGGGCACTGAAGCTTTCTTT
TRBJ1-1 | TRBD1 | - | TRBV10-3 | CAIRAEGTGETEAFF | TGTGCCATCAGAGCCGAGGGGACAGGGGAAACTGAAGCTTTCTTT
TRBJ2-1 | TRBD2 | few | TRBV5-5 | CASSSSGSGSGEQFF | TGTGCCAGCAGCTCCTCCGGTAGCGGGAGCGGAGAGCAGTTCTTC
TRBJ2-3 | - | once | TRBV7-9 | CASSLGRGSDTQYF | TGTGCCAGCAGCTTGGGACGGGGGAGTGATACGCAGTATTTT
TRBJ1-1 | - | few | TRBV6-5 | CASSYARSTEAFF | TGTGCCAGCAGTTACGCGCGTAGCACTGAAGCTTTCTTT
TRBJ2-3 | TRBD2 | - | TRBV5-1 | CASRRTSVNTDTQYF | TGCGCCAGCAGGCGGACTAGCGTGAACACAGATACGCAGTATTTT
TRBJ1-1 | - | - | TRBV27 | CASKSGGGTEAFF | TGTGCCAGCAAGTCCGGGGGGGGGACTGAAGCTTTCTTT
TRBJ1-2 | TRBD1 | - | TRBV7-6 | CASSIGQGNYGYTF | TGTGCCAGCAGCATCGGACAGGGAAACTATGGCTACACCTTC
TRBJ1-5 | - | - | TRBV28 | CAIWPGSGQPQHF | TGTGCCATCTGGCCGGGGTCGGGTCAGCCCCAGCATTTT
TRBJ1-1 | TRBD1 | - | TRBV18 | CASSPGQGSVAEAFF | TGTGCCAGCTCACCTGGACAGGGGAGCGTAGCTGAAGCTTTCTTT
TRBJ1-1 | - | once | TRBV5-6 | CASSLVGAREAFF | TGTGCCAGCAGCTTGGTGGGGGCCCGGGAAGCTTTCTTT
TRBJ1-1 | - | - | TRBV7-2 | CASSSHPGQNTEAFF | TGTGCCAGCAGCTCCCACCCGGGACAAAACACTGAAGCTTTCTTT
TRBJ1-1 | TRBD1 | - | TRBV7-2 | CASSLRQGNTEAFF | TGTGCCAGCAGCTTGCGACAGGGGAACACTGAAGCTTTCTTT
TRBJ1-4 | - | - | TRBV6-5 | CASSPPGLLNEKLFF | TGTGCCAGCAGTCCTCCGGGACTCCTTAATGAAAAACTGTTTTTT
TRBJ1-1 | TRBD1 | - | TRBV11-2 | CASSVTGGYTEAFF | TGTGCCAGCAGCGTGACAGGGGGCTACACTGAAGCTTTCTTT
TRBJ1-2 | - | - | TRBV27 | CASSPLGVGGPPANYGYTF | TGTGCCAGCAGTCCCCTCGGGGTGGGGGGGCCTCCAGCTAACTATGGCTACACCTTC
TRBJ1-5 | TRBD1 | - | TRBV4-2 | CASSQGRGPGNQPQHF | TGTGCCAGCAGCCAAGGGAGGGGGCCTGGCAATCAGCCCCAGCATTTT
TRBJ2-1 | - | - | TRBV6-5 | CASSRTNRNNEQFF | TGTGCCAGCAGTCGCACTAATAGGAACAATGAGCAGTTCTTC
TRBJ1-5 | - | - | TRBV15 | CATSRVAGRNQPQHF | TGTGCCACCAGCAGAGTGGCAGGGCGCAATCAGCCCCAGCATTTT
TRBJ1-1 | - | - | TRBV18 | CASIQANTEAFF | TGTGCCAGCATACAGGCGAACACTGAAGCTTTCTTT
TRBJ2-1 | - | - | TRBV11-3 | CASSFSSTEQFF | TGTGCCAGCAGCTTTTCGAGCACTGAGCAGTTCTTC
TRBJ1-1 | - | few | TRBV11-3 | CASSFGRGNTEAFF | TGTGCCAGCAGCTTCGGCAGGGGGAACACTGAAGCTTTCTTT
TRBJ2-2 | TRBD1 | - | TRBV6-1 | CASSGQGTGELFF | TGTGCCAGCAGTGGACAGGGGACCGGGGAGCTGTTTTTT
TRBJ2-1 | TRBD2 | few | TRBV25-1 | CASTGGGNEQFF | TGTGCCAGCACGGGAGGGGGGAATGAGCAGTTCTTC
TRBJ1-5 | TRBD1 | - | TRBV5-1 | CASSLAGQGHQPQHF | TGCGCCAGCAGCTTGGCGGGACAGGGACATCAGCCCCAGCATTTT
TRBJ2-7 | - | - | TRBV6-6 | CASSQSYEQYF | TGTGCCAGCAGCCAATCCTACGAGCAGTACTTC
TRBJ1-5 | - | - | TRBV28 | CASSRIGGDGQPQHF | TGTGCCAGCAGCCGCATCGGGGGGGACGGGCAGCCCCAGCATTTT
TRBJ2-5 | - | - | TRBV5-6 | CASSLEPGGSQETQYF | TGTGCCAGCAGCTTGGAACCCGGGGGTTCTCAAGAGACCCAGTACTTC
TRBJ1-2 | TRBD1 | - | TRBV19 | CASSGTGSTAGYTF | TGTGCCAGTAGTGGGACAGGGTCTACTGCTGGCTACACCTTC
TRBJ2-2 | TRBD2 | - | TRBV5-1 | CASTLLAADTGELFF | TGCGCCAGCACCCTACTAGCGGCAGACACCGGGGAGCTGTTTTTT
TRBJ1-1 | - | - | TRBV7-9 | CASSLENREAFF | TGTGCCAGCAGCTTAGAAAACAGGGAAGCTTTCTTT
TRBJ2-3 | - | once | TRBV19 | CASSAPMRSTDTQYF | TGTGCCAGTAGTGCCCCCATGAGGAGCACAGATACGCAGTATTTT
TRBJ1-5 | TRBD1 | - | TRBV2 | CASMRDRGGNQPQHF | TGTGCCAGCATGAGGGACAGGGGGGGCAATCAGCCCCAGCATTTT
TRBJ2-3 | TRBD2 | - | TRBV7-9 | CASSLPSGSTDTQYF | TGTGCCAGCAGCTTACCTAGCGGAAGCACAGATACGCAGTATTTT
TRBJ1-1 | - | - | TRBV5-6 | CASRWIRGGNTEAFF | TGTGCCAGCAGGTGGATTCGGGGAGGGAACACTGAAGCTTTCTTT
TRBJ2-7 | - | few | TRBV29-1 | CSVAPRQASYEQYF | TGCAGCGTGGCACCTCGACAGGCTTCGTACGAGCAGTACTTC
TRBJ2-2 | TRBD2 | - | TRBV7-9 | CASSRPGLAGKTGELFF | TGTGCCAGCAGCCGCCCGGGACTAGCGGGAAAGACCGGGGAGCTGTTTTTT
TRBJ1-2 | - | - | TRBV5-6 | CASSPLQGSPYGYTF | TGTGCCAGCAGCCCCCTCCAGGGGAGCCCCTATGGCTACACCTTC
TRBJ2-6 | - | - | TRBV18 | CASSLTTATGANVLTF | TGTGCCAGCTCGTTGACGACAGCCACTGGGGCCAACGTCCTGACTTTC
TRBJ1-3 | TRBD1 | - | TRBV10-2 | CASSSRDRGQGNTIYF | TGCGCCAGCAGTTCTCGGGACAGGGGGCAAGGAAACACCATATATTTT